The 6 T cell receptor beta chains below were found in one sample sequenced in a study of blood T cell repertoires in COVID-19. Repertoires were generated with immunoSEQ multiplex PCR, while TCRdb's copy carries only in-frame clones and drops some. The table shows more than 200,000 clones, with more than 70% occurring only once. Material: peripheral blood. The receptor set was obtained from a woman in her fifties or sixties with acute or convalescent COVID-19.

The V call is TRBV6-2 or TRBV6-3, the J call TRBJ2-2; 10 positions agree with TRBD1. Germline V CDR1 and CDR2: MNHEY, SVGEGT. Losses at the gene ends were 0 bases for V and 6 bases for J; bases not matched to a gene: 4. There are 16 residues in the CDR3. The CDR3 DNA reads TGTGCCAGCAGTTACTCCCCCGGGACAGGGGCCGGGGAGCTGTTTTTT. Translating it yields CASSYSPGTGAGELFF.

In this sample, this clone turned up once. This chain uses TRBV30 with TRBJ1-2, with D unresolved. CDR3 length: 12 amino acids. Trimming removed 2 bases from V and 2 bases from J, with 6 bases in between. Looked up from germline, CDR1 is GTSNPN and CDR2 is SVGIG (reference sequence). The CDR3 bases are TGTGCCTGGAGTAACACAAACTATGGCTACACCTTC. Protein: CAWSNTNYGYTF.

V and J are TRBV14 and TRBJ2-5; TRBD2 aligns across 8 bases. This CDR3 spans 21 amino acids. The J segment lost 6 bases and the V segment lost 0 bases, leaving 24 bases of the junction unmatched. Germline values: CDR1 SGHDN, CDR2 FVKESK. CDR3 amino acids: CASSQDLFQYLAGGMRKTQYF. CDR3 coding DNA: TGTGCCAGCAGCCAAGATCTATTCCAATATTTGGCGGGAGGTATGAGAAAGACCCAGTACTTC.

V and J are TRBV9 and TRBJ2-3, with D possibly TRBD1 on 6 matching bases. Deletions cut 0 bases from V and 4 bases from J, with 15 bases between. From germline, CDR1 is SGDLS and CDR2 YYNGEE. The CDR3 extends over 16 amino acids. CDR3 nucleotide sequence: TGTGCCAGCAGCGTAGGTCACAGGGACGTCGCAGATACGCAGTATTTT. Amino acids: CASSVGHRDVADTQYF.

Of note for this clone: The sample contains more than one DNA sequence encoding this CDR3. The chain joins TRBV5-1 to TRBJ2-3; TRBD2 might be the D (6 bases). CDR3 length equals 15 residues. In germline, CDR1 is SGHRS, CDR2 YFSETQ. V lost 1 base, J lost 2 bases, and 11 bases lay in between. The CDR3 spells CASSLPSGSTDTQYF. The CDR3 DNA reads TGCGCCAGCAGCTTGCCCAGCGGGTCCACAGATACGCAGTATTTT.

In DNA, the CDR3 is TGCGCCAGCAGCTTGGGGACAGGGGTGGAGACCCAGTACTTC. Translated, it gives CASSLGTGVETQYF. The V call is TRBV5-1, the J call TRBJ2-5, with 9 nucleotides matching TRBD1. Germline V gives CDR1 SGHRS, CDR2 YFSETQ. The V gene end was trimmed by 0 bases and the J gene end by 5 bases; junction bases not matched to a gene: 2. This CDR3 comprises 14 residues.